This is a list of T cell receptor beta chains from one sample in a study of OX40 agonist ivuxolimab in advanced cancers. Some clones are missing from TCRdb's copy, which holds only in-frame ones; the method was immunoSEQ multiplex PCR. Among about 53,000 clones, about four fifths were seen once, and the ten largest hold 2% to 2.5%. This material consisted of CD4+ or CD8+ T cells sorted from blood, taken in a trial of the OX40 agonist ivuxolimab. Source of these receptors: an adult with an advanced solid tumor such as melanoma, head and neck, liver or kidney cancer. The CDR3 runs from the conserved cysteine through the conserved F or W. Fields, in order: J gene, D gene, V gene, clone size, CDR3 protein, CDR3 DNA. D genes are given only for firm matches. The size of a clone is reported for some rows only, either as once, few or many, or as a class for expanded clones.

TRBJ1-6,NA,TRBV2,few,CATGQNHLSYNSPLHF,TGTGCCACCGGACAGAACCACCTCTCCTATAATTCACCCCTCCACTTT
TRBJ2-6,NA,TRBV7-2,NA,CASSFPRSSSGANVLTF,TGTGCCAGCAGCTTTCCTAGGTCTAGCTCTGGGGCCAACGTCCTGACTTTC
TRBJ1-2,TRBD1,TRBV5-4,NA,CASSLGRRQGTYGYTF,TGTGCCAGCAGCCTGGGGAGAAGACAGGGGACGTATGGCTACACCTTC
TRBJ1-2,NA,TRBV28,NA,CASSPRRTAHYGYTF,TGTGCCAGCAGTCCCCGCCGGACAGCCCACTATGGCTACACCTTC
TRBJ2-3,NA,TRBV7-2,NA,CASTPGLSTDTQYF,TGTGCCAGCACTCCGGGACTTAGCACAGATACGCAGTATTTT
TRBJ1-6,NA,TRBV7-2,NA,CASSLDPAGGSNSPLHF,TGTGCCAGCAGCTTAGATCCTGCGGGGGGAAGTAATTCACCCCTCCACTTT
TRBJ2-7,NA,TRBV5-1,once,CASSLGRAYEQYF,TGCGCCAGCAGCTTGGGCAGAGCCTACGAGCAGTACTTC
TRBJ1-1,NA,TRBV28,NA,CASSLSLNTEAFF,TGTGCCAGCAGTTTGTCACTGAACACTGAAGCTTTCTTT
TRBJ2-5,TRBD2,TRBV5-1,once,CASSLTSGMGETQYF,TGCGCCAGCAGCTTAACTAGCGGGATGGGGGAGACCCAGTACTTC
TRBJ2-7,TRBD1,TRBV19,NA,CASKTRQGLNYEQYF,TGTGCCAGTAAAACCAGACAGGGGCTTAACTACGAGCAGTACTTC
TRBJ1-1,NA,TRBV7-9,NA,CASSLEQGGTEAFF,TGTGCCAGCAGCTTAGAACAGGGTGGAACTGAAGCTTTCTTT
TRBJ2-3,NA,TRBV19,NA,CASSRGARTDTQYF,TGTGCCAGTAGCCGGGGGGCCCGCACAGATACGCAGTATTTT
TRBJ1-5,NA,TRBV5-6,NA,CASSLWHRVNQPQHF,TGTGCCAGCAGCTTGTGGCACAGGGTTAATCAGCCCCAGCATTTT
TRBJ2-5,NA,TRBV2,NA,CASGWYQETQYF,TGTGCCAGCGGATGGTACCAAGAGACCCAGTACTTC
TRBJ1-4,NA,TRBV6-6,NA,CASSYRATNEKLFF,TGTGCCAGCAGTTACAGAGCAACTAATGAAAAACTGTTTTTT
TRBJ1-2,TRBD1,TRBV29-1,many,CSVGTGYGYTF,TGCAGCGTTGGGACAGGGTATGGCTACACCTTC
TRBJ1-3,NA,TRBV9,NA,CASSVGVGGNTIYF,TGTGCCAGCAGCGTAGGGGTGGGAGGAAACACCATATATTTT
TRBJ1-2,NA,TRBV14,few,CASSQVDGSYGYTF,TGTGCCAGCAGCCAAGTGGACGGATCCTATGGCTACACCTTC
TRBJ1-1,NA,TRBV14,NA,CASSAQGPGVTEAFF,TGTGCCAGCAGCGCCCAGGGGCCCGGAGTCACTGAAGCTTTCTTT
TRBJ1-3,NA,TRBV19,NA,CAKLSGLSGNTIYF,TGTGCCAAGCTTTCGGGGTTGTCTGGAAACACCATATATTTT
TRBJ1-3,NA,TRBV14,once,CASSQDRGAGNTIYF,TGTGCCAGCAGCCAAGACAGGGGTGCTGGAAACACCATATATTTT
TRBJ1-1,NA,TRBV29-1,NA,CSVFRTGVLNGEAFF,TGCAGCGTTTTCCGGACGGGAGTCCTGAATGGTGAAGCTTTCTTT
TRBJ1-1,TRBD1,TRBV10-2,NA,CASSLGTGIPNTEAFF,TGCGCCAGCAGCTTAGGGACAGGGATCCCTAACACTGAAGCTTTCTTT
TRBJ1-2,NA,TRBV6-1,NA,CASSVLKRGRNYGYTF,TGTGCCAGCAGTGTCCTAAAAAGGGGGAGAAACTATGGCTACACCTTC
TRBJ1-3,NA,TRBV7-9,NA,CASSFTGIGNTIYF,TGTGCCAGCAGCTTTACAGGGATAGGAAACACCATATATTTT
TRBJ2-3,NA,TRBV18,NA,CASSPPVESDTQYF,TGTGCCAGCTCACCACCTGTGGAATCAGATACGCAGTATTTT
TRBJ2-2,NA,TRBV4-1,NA,CASSLAQDRTGELFF,TGCGCCAGCAGCCTCGCCCAGGATCGTACCGGGGAGCTGTTTTTT
TRBJ2-7,TRBD2,TRBV7-9,once,CASSSSRLAGLYF,TGTGCCAGCAGCTCATCTCGGTTAGCGGGACTGTACTTC
TRBJ1-1,NA,TRBV2,NA,CASRRRGSNTEAFF,TGTGCCAGCCGAAGGCGGGGGTCGAACACTGAAGCTTTCTTT
TRBJ2-7,TRBD1,TRBV11-3,NA,CASSHRQGGYEQYF,TGTGCCAGCAGCCATCGACAGGGGGGGTACGAGCAGTACTTC
TRBJ2-2,NA,TRBV5-6,NA,CASIPAKGNTGELFF,TGTGCCAGCATCCCGGCGAAGGGCAACACCGGGGAGCTGTTTTTT